This T cell receptor beta chain was sequenced in a study of tissue T cells after allogeneic stem cell transplantation. General study findings and limits: In patients and mice, blood and spleen missed much of tissue repertoire. The patient cohort was small and clinically heterogeneous, with limited sampling depth. Across patients, clones rarely overlapped, yet motif clusters were shared tissue-specifically. TCR repertoires tracked anatomic similarity, regardless of disease or transplant status.

Germline CDR1 and CDR2: FNHDT and SITEND (reference sequence). This CDR3 contains 16 residues. After removal of 0 bases from V and 6 bases from J, the junction contained 5 bases not matched to a gene. Clones were sequenced by immunoSEQ multiplex PCR, and TCRdb holds only the in-frame ones, with some missing. Here the sample spans over 40,000 clones, about three quarters being singletons. Notes on this clone: What it recognizes is unknown. Each gene name is a mouse one. Coverage ceases 1 residue before the CDR3 finishes, and the germline J gene fills in the end.

The TCR originated in a pool of C57BL/6 mice in good health. The rearrangement uses TRBV19 and TRBJ2-7, with 14 positions matching TRBD2. Sequencing was performed on sorted cells pooled from one or two spleens. CDR3 DNA, as far as it was read: TGTGCCAGCAGTATAGGGGGACTGGGGGGGCGCATTGAACAGTAC. Amino acid sequence: CASSIGGLGGRIEQY. The CDR3 in full is CASSIGGLGGRIEQYF.